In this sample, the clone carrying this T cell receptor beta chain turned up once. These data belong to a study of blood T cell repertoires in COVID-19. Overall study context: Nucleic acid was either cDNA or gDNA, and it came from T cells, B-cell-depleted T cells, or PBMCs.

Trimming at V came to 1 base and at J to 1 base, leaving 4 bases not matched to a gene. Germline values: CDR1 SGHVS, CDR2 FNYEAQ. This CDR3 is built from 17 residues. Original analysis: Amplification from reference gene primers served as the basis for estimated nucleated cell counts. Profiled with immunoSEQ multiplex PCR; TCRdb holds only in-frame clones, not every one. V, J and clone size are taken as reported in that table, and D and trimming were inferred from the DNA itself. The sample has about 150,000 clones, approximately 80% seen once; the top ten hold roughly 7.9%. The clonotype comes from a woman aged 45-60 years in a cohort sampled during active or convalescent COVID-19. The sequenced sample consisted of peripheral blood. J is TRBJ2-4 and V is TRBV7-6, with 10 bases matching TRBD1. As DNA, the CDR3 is TGTGCCAGCAGCTTAGAGGGGACAGGGGCGGCCAAAAACATTCAGTACTTC. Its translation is CASSLEGTGAAKNIQYF.